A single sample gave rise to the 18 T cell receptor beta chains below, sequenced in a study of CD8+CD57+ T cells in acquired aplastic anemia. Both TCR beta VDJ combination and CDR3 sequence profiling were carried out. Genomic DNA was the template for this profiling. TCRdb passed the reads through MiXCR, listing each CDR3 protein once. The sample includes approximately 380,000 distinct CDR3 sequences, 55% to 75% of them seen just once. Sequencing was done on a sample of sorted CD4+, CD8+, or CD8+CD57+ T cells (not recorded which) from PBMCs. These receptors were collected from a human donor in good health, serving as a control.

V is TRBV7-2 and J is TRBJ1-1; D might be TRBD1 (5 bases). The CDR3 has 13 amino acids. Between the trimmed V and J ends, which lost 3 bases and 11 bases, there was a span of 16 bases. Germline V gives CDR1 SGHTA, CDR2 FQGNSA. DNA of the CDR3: TGTGCCAGCAGCTTGGGGCGAAACCTTGATGCTTTCTTT. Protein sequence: CASSLGRNLDAFF.

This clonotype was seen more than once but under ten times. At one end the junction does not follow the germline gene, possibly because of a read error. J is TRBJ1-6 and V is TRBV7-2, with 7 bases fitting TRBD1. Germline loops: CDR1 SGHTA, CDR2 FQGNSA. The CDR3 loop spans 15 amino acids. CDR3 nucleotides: TGTGCCAGCAGCGACCCGACAGGGAGCTTTTCACCCCTCCATTTT. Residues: CASSDPTGSFSPLHF.

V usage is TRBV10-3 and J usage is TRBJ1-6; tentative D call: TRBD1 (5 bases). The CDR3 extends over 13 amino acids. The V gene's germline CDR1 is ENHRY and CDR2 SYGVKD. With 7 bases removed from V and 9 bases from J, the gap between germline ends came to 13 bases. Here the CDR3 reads CAITAGNSSPLHF. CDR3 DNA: TGTGCCATCACGGCAGGGAATAGTTCACCCCTCCACTTT.

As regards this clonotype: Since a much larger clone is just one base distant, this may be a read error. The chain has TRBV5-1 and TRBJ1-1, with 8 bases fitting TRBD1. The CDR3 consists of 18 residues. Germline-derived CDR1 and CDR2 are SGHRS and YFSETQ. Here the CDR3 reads CASSLPPRQGYMNAEAFF. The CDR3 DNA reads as TGCGCCAGCAGCTTACCACCTCGACAGGGGTACATGAACGCTGAAGCTTTCTTT.

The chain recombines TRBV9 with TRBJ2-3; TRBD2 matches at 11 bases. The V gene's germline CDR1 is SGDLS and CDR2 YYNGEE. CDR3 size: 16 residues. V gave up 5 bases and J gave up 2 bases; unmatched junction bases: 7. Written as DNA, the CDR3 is TGTGCCAGCAGTTTGTCTAGCGGGGGGTCCACAGATACGCAGTATTTT. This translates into CASSLSSGGSTDTQYF.

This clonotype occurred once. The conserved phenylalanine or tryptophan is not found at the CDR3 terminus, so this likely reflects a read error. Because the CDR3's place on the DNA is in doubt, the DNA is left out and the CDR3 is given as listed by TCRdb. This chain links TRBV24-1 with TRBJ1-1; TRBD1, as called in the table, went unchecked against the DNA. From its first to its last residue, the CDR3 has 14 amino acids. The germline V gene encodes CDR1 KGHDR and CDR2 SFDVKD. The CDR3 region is CATSDCQGLTRAVL.

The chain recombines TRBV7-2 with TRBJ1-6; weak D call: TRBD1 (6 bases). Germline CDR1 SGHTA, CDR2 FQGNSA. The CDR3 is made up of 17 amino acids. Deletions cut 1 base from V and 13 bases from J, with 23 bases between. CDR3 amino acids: CASSLEGRGETQYPLHF. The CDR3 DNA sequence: TGTGCCAGCAGCTTAGAGGGCAGGGGAGAGACCCAGTACCCCCTCCACTTT.

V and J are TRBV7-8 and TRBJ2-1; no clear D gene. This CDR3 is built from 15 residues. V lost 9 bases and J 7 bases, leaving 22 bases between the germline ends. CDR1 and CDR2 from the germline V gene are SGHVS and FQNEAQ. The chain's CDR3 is CASNTQRGSGNEQFF. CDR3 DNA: TGTGCCAGTAATACGCAGAGAGGTAGTGGGAATGAGCAGTTCTTC.

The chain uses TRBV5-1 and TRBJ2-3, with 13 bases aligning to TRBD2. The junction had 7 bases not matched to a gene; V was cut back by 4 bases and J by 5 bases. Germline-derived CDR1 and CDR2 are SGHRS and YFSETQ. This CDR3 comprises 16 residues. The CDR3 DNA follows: TGCGCCAGCAGCCACGGACTAGCGGGAGTGGGAGATACGCAGTATTTT. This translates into CASSHGLAGVGDTQYF.

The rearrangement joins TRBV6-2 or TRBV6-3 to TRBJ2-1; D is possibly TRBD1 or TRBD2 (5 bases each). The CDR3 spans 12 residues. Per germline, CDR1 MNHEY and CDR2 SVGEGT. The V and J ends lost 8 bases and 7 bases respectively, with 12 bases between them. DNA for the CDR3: TGTGCCAGCGATTTTGGGGGAAATGAGCAGTTCTTC. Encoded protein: CASDFGGNEQFF.

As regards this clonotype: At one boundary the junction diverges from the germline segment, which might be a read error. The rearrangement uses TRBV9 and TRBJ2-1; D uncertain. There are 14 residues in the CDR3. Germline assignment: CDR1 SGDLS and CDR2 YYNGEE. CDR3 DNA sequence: TGTGCCAGTAAGGATTTCGGAAACACCATTTATTTTGTCTTC. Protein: CASKDFGNTIYFVF.

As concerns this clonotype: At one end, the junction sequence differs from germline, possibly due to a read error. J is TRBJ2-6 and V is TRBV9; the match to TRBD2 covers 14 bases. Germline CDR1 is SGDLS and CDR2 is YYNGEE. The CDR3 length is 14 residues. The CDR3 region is CASRTSGGVNVLTF. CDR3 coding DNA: TGTGCCAGCAGGACTAGCGGGGGGGTCAACGTCCTGACTTTC.

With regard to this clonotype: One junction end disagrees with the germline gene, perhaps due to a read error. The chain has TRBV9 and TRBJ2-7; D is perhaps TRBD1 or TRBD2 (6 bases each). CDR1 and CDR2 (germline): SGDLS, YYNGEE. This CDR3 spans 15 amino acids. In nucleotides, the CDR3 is TGTGCCAGCGGCGTAGGGGGGACTGACGGGACGGAGAAGTACTTC. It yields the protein CASGVGGTDGTEKYF.

The CDR3: CSVLTGENTEAFF. As DNA, the CDR3 is TGCAGCGTTCTGACAGGAGAAAACACTGAAGCTTTCTTT. The chain combines TRBV29-1 with TRBJ1-1; possibly TRBD1 for D (6 bases). This CDR3 contains 13 residues. V lost 5 bases and J lost 2, with 12 bases in between. Germline assignment: CDR1 SQVTM and CDR2 ANQGSEA.

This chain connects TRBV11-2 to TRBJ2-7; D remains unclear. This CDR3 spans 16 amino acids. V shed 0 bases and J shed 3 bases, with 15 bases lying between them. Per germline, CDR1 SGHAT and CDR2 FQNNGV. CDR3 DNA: TGTGCCAGCAGCTTAGACTCAGCGCGCGGAAGCTACGAGCAGTACTTC. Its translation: CASSLDSARGSYEQYF.

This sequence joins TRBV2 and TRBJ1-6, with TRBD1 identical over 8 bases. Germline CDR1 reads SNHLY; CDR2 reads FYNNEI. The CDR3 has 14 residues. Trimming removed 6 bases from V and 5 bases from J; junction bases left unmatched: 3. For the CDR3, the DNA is TGTGCCAGCAGCAGGGGGCCGAATAATTCACCCCTCCACTTT. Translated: CASSRGPNNSPLHF.

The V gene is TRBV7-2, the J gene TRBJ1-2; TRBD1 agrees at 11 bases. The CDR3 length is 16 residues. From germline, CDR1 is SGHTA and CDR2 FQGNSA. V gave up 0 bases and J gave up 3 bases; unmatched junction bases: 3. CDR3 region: CASSLAGQGADYGYTF. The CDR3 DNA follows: TGTGCCAGCAGCTTAGCAGGACAGGGGGCAGACTATGGCTACACCTTC.

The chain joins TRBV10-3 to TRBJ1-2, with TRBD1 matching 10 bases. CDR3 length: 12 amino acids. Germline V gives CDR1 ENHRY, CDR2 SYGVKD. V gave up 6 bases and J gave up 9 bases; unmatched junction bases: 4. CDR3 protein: CAISRDRGSYTF. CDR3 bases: TGTGCCATCAGCCGGGACAGGGGAAGCTACACCTTC.